This is a list of T cell receptor beta chains from one sample in a study of cytomegalovirus exposure and HLA in healthy donors. TCRdb's table, derived via immunoSEQ multiplex PCR, lists solely in-frame clones and lacks some. The sample lists 120,000 or so clones, 65% to 80% occurring once. What was sequenced was PBMCs. Every receptor here comes from a woman in her thirties or forties in good health and CMV-seropositive. The CDR3 runs from the conserved cysteine through the conserved F or W. The order of the fields is D gene, V gene, CDR3 protein. The D gene is left open where the match is weak.

NA TRBV6-8 CASPPDSPFNYGYTF
TRBD2 TRBV6-6 CASRSTSGHSTDTQYF
NA TRBV7-6 CASSGPTAQETQYF
NA TRBV4-2 CASSQVVGAQNYGYTF
NA TRBV4-2 CASSQDLVGTNEKLFF
NA TRBV27 CASRLLGNQPQHF
TRBD1 TRBV11-2 CASSLGTGGSPLHF
TRBD2 TRBV7-2 CASSAPRLVAGESDTQYF
TRBD1 TRBV5-4 CASTNQGAEAFF
NA TRBV10-3 CAISERSPPEAFF
NA TRBV4-3 CASSQGSSGVTGELFF
NA TRBV5-1 CASSLGAQTLEQYF
TRBD2 TRBV5-4 CASSPGGASGNSNEQFF
TRBD2 TRBV6-1 CASSELSLAGSEQFF
NA TRBV7-6 CASSLDPSRDTEAFF
NA TRBV6-1 CASSEGRNNSPLHF